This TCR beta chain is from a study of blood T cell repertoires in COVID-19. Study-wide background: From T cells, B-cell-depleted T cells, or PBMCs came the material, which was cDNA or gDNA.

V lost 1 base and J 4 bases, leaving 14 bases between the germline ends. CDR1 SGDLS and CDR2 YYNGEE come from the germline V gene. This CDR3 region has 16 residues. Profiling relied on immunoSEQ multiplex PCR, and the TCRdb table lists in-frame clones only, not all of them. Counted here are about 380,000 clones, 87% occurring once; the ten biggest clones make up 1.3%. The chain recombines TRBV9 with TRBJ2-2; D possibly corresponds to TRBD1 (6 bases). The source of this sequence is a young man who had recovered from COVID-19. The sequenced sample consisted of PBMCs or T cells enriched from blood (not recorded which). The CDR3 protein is CASSVLQGLGTGELFF. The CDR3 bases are TGTGCCAGCAGCGTACTCCAGGGGCTCGGCACCGGGGAGCTGTTTTTT.